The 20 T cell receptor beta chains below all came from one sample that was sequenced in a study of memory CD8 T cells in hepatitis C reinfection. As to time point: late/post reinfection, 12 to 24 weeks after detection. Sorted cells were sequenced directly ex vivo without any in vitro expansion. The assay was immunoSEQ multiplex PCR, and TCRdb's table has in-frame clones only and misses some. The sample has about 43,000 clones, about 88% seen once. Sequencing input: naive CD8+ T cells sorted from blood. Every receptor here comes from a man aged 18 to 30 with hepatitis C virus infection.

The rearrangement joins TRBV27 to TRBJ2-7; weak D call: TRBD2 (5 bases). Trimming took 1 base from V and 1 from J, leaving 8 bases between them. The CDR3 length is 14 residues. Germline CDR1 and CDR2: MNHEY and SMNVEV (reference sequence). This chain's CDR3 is CASSLYAGSYEQYV. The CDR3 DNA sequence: TGTGCCAGCAGTTTATATGCGGGTTCCTACGAGCAGTACGTC.

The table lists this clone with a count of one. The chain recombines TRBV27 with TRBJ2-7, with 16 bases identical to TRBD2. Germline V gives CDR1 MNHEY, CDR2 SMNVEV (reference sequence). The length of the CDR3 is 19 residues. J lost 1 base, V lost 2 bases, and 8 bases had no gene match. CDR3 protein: CASSLMGTSGRAGSYEQYF. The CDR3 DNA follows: TGTGCCAGCAGTTTAATGGGGACTAGCGGGAGGGCCGGATCCTACGAGCAGTACTTC.

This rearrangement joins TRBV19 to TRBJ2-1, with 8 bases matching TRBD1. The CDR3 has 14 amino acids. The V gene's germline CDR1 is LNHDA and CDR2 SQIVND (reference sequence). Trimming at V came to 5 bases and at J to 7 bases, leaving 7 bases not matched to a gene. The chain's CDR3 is CASSSFWTGNEQFF. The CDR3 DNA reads TGTGCCAGTAGTTCGTTTTGGACAGGGAATGAGCAGTTCTTC.

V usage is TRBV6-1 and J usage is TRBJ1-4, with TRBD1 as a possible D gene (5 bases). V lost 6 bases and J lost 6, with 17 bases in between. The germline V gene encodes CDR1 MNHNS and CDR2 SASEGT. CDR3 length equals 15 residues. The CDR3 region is CASRPSGRADEKLFF. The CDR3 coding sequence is TGTGCCAGCAGACCGTCCGGCAGGGCGGATGAAAAACTGTTTTTT.

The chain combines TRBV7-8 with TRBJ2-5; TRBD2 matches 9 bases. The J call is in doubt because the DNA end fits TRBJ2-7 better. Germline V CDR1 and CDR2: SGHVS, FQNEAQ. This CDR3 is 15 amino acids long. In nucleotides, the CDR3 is TGTGCCAGCAGCTCCTCAGCGGGAGGCACCTACGAGCAGTACTTC. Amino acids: CASSSSAGGTYEQYF.

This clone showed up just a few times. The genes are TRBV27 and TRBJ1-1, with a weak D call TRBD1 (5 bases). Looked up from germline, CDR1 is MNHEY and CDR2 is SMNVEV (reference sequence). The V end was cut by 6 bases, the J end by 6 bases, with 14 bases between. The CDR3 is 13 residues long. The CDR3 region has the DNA TGTGCCAGCAGACGGGACTCCGGCGCTGAAGCTTTCTTT. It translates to CASRRDSGAEAFF.

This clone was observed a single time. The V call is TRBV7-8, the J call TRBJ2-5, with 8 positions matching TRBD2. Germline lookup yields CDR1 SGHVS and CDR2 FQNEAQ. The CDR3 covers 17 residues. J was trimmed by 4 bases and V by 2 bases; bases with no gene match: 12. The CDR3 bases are TGTGCCAGCAGCTTAACGATGCTCGCGGGGGGCCCAGAGACCCAGTACTTC. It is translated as CASSLTMLAGGPETQYF.

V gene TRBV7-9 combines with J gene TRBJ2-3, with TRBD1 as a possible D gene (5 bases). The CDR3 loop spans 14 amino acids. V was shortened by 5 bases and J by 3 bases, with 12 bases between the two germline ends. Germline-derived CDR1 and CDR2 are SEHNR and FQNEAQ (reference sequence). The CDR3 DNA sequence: TGTGCCAGCAGCCCAGGGCAGGGAACAGATACGCAGTATTTT. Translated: CASSPGQGTDTQYF.

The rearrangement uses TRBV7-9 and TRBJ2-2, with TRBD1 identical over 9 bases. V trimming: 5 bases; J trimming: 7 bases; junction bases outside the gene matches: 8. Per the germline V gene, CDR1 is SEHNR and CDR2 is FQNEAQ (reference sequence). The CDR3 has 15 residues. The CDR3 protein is CASSRQGGSSGELFF. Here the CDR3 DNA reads TGTGCCAGCAGCCGACAGGGGGGCTCCAGCGGGGAGCTGTTTTTT. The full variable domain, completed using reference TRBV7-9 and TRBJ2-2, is DTGVSQNPRHKITKRGQNVTFRCDPISEHNRLYWYRQTLGQGPEFLTYFQNEAQLEKSRLLSDRFSAERPKGSFSTLEIQRTEQGDSAMYLCASSRQGGSSGELFFGEGSRLTVL.

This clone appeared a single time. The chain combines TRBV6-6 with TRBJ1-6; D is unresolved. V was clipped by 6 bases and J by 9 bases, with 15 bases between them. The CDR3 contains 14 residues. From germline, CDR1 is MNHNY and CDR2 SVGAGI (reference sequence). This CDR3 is CASSSRVVRSPLHF. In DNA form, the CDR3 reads TGTGCCAGCAGCTCGAGGGTAGTCCGTTCACCCCTCCACTTT.

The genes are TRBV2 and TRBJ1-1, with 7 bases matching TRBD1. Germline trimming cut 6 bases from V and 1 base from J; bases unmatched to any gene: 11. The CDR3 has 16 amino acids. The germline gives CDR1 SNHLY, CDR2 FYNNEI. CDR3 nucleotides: TGTGCCAGCAGAGACCGGGACAGCAGGCGGAACACTGAAGCTTTCTTT. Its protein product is CASRDRDSRRNTEAFF.

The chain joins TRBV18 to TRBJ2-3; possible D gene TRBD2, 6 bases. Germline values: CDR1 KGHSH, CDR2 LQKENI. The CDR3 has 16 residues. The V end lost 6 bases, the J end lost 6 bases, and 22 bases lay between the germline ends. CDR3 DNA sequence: TGTGCCAGCTCGGGGCCCCTAGCGCGGACTACCGATACGCAGTATTTT. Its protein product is CASSGPLARTTDTQYF.

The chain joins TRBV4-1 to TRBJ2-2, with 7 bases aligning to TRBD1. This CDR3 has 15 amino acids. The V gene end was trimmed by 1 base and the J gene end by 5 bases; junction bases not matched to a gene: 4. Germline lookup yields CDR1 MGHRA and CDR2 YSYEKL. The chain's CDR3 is CASSQVGRGTGELFF. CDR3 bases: TGCGCCAGCAGCCAAGTGGGCAGGGGGACCGGGGAGCTGTTTTTT.

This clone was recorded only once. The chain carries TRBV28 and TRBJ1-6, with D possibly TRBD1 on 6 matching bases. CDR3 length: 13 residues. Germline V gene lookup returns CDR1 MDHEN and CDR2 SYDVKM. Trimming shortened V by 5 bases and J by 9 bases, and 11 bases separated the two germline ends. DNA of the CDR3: TGTGCCAGCAGTCTCACAGGGACTTCACCCCTCCACTTT. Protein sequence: CASSLTGTSPLHF.

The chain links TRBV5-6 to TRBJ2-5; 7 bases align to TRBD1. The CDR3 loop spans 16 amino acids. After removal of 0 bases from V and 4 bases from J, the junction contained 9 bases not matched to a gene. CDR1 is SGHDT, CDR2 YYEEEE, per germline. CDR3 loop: CASSLAQGVVGETQYF. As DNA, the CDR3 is TGTGCCAGCAGCTTGGCGCAGGGGGTTGTGGGAGAGACCCAGTACTTC.

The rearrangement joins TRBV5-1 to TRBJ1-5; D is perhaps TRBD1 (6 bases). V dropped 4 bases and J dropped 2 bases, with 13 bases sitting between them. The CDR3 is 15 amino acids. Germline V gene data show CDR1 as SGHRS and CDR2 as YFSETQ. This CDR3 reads CASSRQGLGNQPQHF. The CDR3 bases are TGCGCCAGCAGCCGCCAGGGGTTAGGCAATCAGCCCCAGCATTTT. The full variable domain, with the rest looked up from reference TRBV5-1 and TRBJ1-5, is KAGVTQTPRYLIKTRGQQVTLSCSPISGHRSVSWYQQTPGQGLQFLFEYFSETQRNKGNFPGRFSGRQFSNSRSEMNVSTLELGDSALYLCASSRQGLGNQPQHFGDGTRLSIL.

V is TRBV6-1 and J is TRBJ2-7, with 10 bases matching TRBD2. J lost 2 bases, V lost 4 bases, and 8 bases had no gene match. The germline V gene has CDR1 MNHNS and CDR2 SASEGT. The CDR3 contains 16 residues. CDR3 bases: TGTGCCAGCAGTGTCGCGCCTAGCGGGAGTACCTACGAGCAGTACTTC. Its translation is CASSVAPSGSTYEQYF.

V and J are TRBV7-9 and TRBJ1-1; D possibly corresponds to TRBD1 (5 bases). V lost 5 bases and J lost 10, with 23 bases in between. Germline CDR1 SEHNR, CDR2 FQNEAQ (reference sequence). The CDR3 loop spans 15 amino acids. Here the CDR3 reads CASSGDGLPNTVAFF. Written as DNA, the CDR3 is TGTGCCAGCAGCGGGGACGGACTACCGAACACCGTAGCTTTCTTT.

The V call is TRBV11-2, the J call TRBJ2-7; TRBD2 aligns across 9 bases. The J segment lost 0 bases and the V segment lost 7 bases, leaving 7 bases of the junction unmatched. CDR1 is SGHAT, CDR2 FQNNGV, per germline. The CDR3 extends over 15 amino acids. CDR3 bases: TGTGCCAGCACCCAAAAAGCGGGAGGCTCCTACGAGCAGTACTTC. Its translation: CASTQKAGGSYEQYF.

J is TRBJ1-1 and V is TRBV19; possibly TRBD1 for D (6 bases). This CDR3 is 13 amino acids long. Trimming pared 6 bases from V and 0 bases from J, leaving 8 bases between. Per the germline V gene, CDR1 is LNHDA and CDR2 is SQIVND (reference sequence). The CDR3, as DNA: TGTGCCAGTAGGGGGACACTGAACACTGAAGCTTTCTTT. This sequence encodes CASRGTLNTEAFF.